The present entry profiles one T cell receptor beta chain with its context. CDR1 and CDR2 from the germline V gene are ENHRY and SYGVKD. CDR3 length: 14 amino acids. V trimming: 6 bases; J trimming: 2 bases; junction bases outside the gene matches: 6. The record originates from a study of blood T cell repertoires in COVID-19. Across the study: Spain, Italy and the United States supplied samples that represented acute and convalescent COVID-19. T cells, B-cell-depleted T cells, or PBMCs provided the cDNA or gDNA that served as material.

Methods used by the authors: Estimation of nucleated cell counts relied on the amplification of reference gene primers. Libraries were prepared by immunoSEQ multiplex PCR; TCRdb keeps only in-frame clonotypes and omits some of them. The D gene and trimming were derived from the DNA, and the V and J assignments and clone size from that table. The sample contains over 150,000 clones, 91% of which appear only once. Material: peripheral blood. The TCR comes from a man aged 50-59 years with acute or convalescent COVID-19. The chain carries TRBV10-3 and TRBJ1-2; 7 bases line up with TRBD1. CDR3 coding DNA: TGTGCCATCAGCGGGACAGAGTTCAACTATGGCTACACCTTC. Translated: CAISGTEFNYGYTF.